This T cell receptor (beta chain) was identified during a study of cytomegalovirus exposure and HLA in healthy donors. Broader study findings: In an earlier analysis, about 87% or about 30%: the productive usage of most TCR beta V segments.

On this clone itself: What it recognizes is unknown.

PCR involved 60 Vbeta and 13 Jbeta primers. The protocol was immunoSEQ multiplex PCR, while the TCRdb copy is restricted to in-frame clones and leaves out a portion. The sample lists about 97,000 clones, roughly four fifths occurring once. Donors consisted of healthy bone marrow donors. Trimming at V came to 3 bases and at J to 5 bases, leaving 15 bases not matched to a gene. The CDR3 has 17 amino acids. Germline CDR1 and CDR2: SGHDT and YYEEEE. The sample was PBMCs. The sequence came from a man aged 40-50 years in good health and CMV-seropositive. The genes are TRBV5-6 and TRBJ1-1; 8 bases map to TRBD1. The CDR3 protein is CASSYWTGYYSQTEAFF. In DNA, the CDR3 is TGTGCCAGCAGCTACTGGACAGGGTATTATTCCCAAACTGAAGCTTTCTTT.